This note documents a single TCR beta chain sequence. Its specificity is not known. Clones were sequenced by immunoSEQ multiplex PCR, and TCRdb holds only the in-frame ones, with some missing. The sample yields tens of thousands of clones, roughly 86% seen once. The data are from a study of T cells after posttransplantation cyclophosphamide. General observations from the study: TRB overlap between skin or GI tissue T cells and blood was limited. After PTCy, TRB diversity resembled that of CNI/methotrexate controls.

J lost 3 bases, V lost 5 bases, and 5 bases had no gene match. CDR1 is GTSNPN and CDR2 is SVGIG in the germline V gene (reference sequence). CDR3 size: 15 residues. This receptor was taken from a man aged 25-45 years with a blood cancer, CMV-positive, and with a related stem cell donor. The sequenced sample was PBMCs. The chain recombines TRBV30 with TRBJ2-1, with 12 bases that match TRBD2. CDR3 sequence (DNA): TGTGCCTGGGCCCGACTAGCGGGAGACTACAATGAGCAGTTCTTC. This sequence encodes CAWARLAGDYNEQFF.